The 31 T cell receptor beta chains reported below all come from one sample, sequenced in a study of identical twins. TCRdb used MiXCR to reprocess the 5' RACE reads, holding one entry per CDR3 protein. The sample includes around 1.7 million distinct CDR3 sequences, about 32% seen only once; the top ten take approximately 0.29%. Sample: cord blood. The origin of the receptors is a newborn girl in good health.

This clonotype was observed a few times. V is TRBV29-1 and J is TRBJ2-1; 10 bases fit TRBD2. Losses at the gene ends were 1 base for V and 4 bases for J; bases not matched to a gene: 7. Germline assignment: CDR1 SQVTM and CDR2 ANQGSEA. This CDR3 spans 16 amino acids. Here the CDR3 DNA reads TGCAGCGTTGAAGGCCGATCACTAGCGGGATACAATGAGCAGTTCTTC. This gives the protein CSVEGRSLAGYNEQFF.

This rearrangement joins TRBV9 to TRBJ2-2; D tentatively reads TRBD1 or TRBD2 (5 bases each). The CDR3 is 15 amino acids. V lost 4 bases and J lost 5, with 15 bases in between. Looked up from germline, CDR1 is SGDLS and CDR2 is YYNGEE. CDR3: CASSPSEGITGELFF. The CDR3 coding sequence is TGTGCCAGCAGCCCTTCAGAGGGGATAACCGGGGAGCTGTTTTTT.

This chain joins TRBV30 and TRBJ1-2; a possible D gene is TRBD1 (5 bases). This CDR3 contains 13 residues. V lost 2 bases to trimming and J lost 2 bases, with 9 bases between them. CDR1 GTSNPN and CDR2 SVGIG come from the germline V gene (reference sequence). CDR3 in amino acids: CAWSPDMNYGYTF. The CDR3 DNA is TGTGCCTGGAGTCCGGACATGAACTATGGCTACACCTTC. Full variable domain (rest looked up from reference TRBV30 and TRBJ1-2): SQTIHQWPATLVQPVGSPLSLECTVEGTSNPNLYWYRQAAGRGLQLLFYSVGIGQISSEVPQNLSASRPQDRQFILSSKKLLLSDSGFYLCAWSPDMNYGYTFGSGTRLTVV.

This clonotype occurred a few times. The V and J genes are TRBV4-1 and TRBJ2-1, with 10 bases that match TRBD2. Germline V CDR1 and CDR2: MGHRA, YSYEKL. The length of the CDR3 is 15 residues. V dropped 1 base and J dropped 6; count of bases not matched to a gene: 3. The chain's CDR3 is CASSQVGLAVNEQFF. The CDR3 coding sequence is TGCGCCAGCAGCCAAGTCGGACTAGCGGTCAATGAGCAGTTCTTC.

The J gene is TRBJ2-3, the V gene TRBV10-3; the D call may be TRBD1 or TRBD2 (5 bases each). The length of the CDR3 is 15 residues. Trimming took off 3 bases at V and 4 bases at J, with 14 bases between the two ends. Germline values: CDR1 ENHRY, CDR2 SYGVKD. CDR3 sequence: CAISDAGSRADTQYF. The CDR3 DNA sequence: TGTGCCATCAGTGACGCAGGGAGTCGCGCAGATACGCAGTATTTT.

The chain couples TRBV3-1 to TRBJ2-1; possibly TRBD2 for D (6 bases). Germline V gene data show CDR1 as LGHDT and CDR2 as YNNKEL (reference sequence). The CDR3 has 17 residues. V was cut by 4 bases and J by 1 base, with 17 bases left in between. The CDR3 DNA follows: TGTGCCAGCAGCCCTAGCGCTAGCGTCAAATCCTACAATGAGCAGTTCTTC. Its translation: CASSPSASVKSYNEQFF.

This clonotype was recorded a few times. This chain links TRBV6-4 with TRBJ2-1; possible D gene TRBD1, 6 bases. This CDR3 has 16 residues. CDR1 is MRHNA and CDR2 is SNTAGT in the germline V gene. Deletions cut 7 bases from V and 0 bases from J, with 16 bases between. The CDR3, as DNA: TGTGCCAGCAACAACCGGGACAAGAGCTCCTACAATGAGCAGTTCTTC. Translated: CASNNRDKSSYNEQFF.

This clonotype showed up just a few times. This chain connects TRBV9 to TRBJ2-1, with D possibly being TRBD2 (6 bases). Trimming removed 4 bases at V and 0 bases at J, with 11 bases between. CDR3 length: 15 residues. The V gene's germline CDR1 is SGDLS and CDR2 YYNGEE. The CDR3 is CASSRLVSSYNEQFF. CDR3 nucleotides: TGTGCCAGCAGCCGACTAGTGAGCTCCTACAATGAGCAGTTCTTC.

The chain couples TRBV5-1 to TRBJ2-3; no definite D call. The V gene lost 0 bases and the J gene lost 2 bases, with 10 bases spanning the gap. The CDR3 has 15 amino acids. Germline-derived CDR1 and CDR2 are SGHRS and YFSETQ. CDR3 amino acids: CASSLGLINTDTQYF. CDR3 DNA sequence: TGCGCCAGCAGCTTGGGACTCATAAACACAGATACGCAGTATTTT.

The sample holds a few counts of this clonotype. J is TRBJ1-1 and V is TRBV29-1; D remains ambiguous. V gave up 6 bases and J gave up 1 base, with 12 bases separating them. The germline V gene encodes CDR1 SQVTM and CDR2 ANQGSEA. The CDR3 has 13 residues. The CDR3 reads CSVPRPENTEAFF. In DNA form, the CDR3 reads TGCAGCGTCCCACGGCCGGAGAACACTGAAGCTTTCTTT. The entire variable domain, with the rest obtained from reference TRBV29-1 and TRBJ1-1, is as follows: SAVISQKPSRDICQRGTSLTIQCQVDSQVTMMFWYRQQPGQSLTLIATANQGSEATYESGFVIDKFPISRPNLTFSTLTVSNMSPEDSSIYLCSVPRPENTEAFFGQGTRLTVV.

The rearrangement uses TRBV20-1 and TRBJ2-5; possibly TRBD1 for D (5 bases). TRBJ2-7 matches the DNA end more closely, so the J call is doubtful. The CDR3 length is 14 residues. CDR1 is DFQATT, CDR2 SNEGSKA, per germline (reference sequence). The CDR3 here is CSARDLQGPHEQYF. The CDR3 DNA is TGCAGTGCTAGAGATTTGCAGGGCCCCCACGAGCAGTACTTC.

The chain uses TRBV20-1 and TRBJ1-2, with D tentatively TRBD1 (6 bases). Deletions cut 5 bases from V and 6 bases from J, with 22 bases between. Germline CDR1 and CDR2: DFQATT and SNEGSKA (reference sequence). The CDR3 runs to 15 residues. CDR3 nucleotides: TGCAGTGCTGCGGTTTTGGGGGCGCGAACACATGGCTACACCTTC. Residues: CSAAVLGARTHGYTF.

As to this clonotype: The junction departs from the called germline gene at one end, perhaps through a read error. V and J are TRBV7-9 and TRBJ1-4, with 12 nucleotides matching TRBD1. The CDR3 totals 17 residues. Germline values: CDR1 SEHNR, CDR2 FQNEAQ (reference sequence). CDR3 DNA sequence: TGTGCCGGCAGCCCGGGACAGGGGGCGGAAGATAATGAAAAACTGTTTTTT. Its translation is CAGSPGQGAEDNEKLFF.

This clonotype was found a few times. The chain joins TRBV12-3 or TRBV12-4 to TRBJ1-5, with 8 nucleotides matching TRBD1. The CDR3 runs 17 residues. J lost 2 bases, V lost 3 bases, and 9 bases had no gene match. The CDR3 sequence: CASSLRSPGQGNQPQHF. The CDR3 DNA sequence: TGTGCCAGCAGTTTGAGGTCCCCGGGACAGGGCAATCAGCCCCAGCATTTT.

This clonotype was detected only a few times. The rearrangement joins TRBV2 to TRBJ1-5; tentatively, D is TRBD1 (5 bases). Trimming stripped 0 bases from V and 4 bases from J, with 16 bases between. This CDR3 has 17 amino acids. Germline V CDR1 and CDR2: SNHLY, FYNNEI. The CDR3 nucleotides are TGTGCCAGCAGTGAAGCCATTTCCCGGGACTCTAATCAGCCCCAGCATTTT. Translation gives CASSEAISRDSNQPQHF. The whole variable domain, remainder taken from reference TRBV2 and TRBJ1-5, is EPEVTQTPSHQVTQMGQEVILRCVPISNHLYFYWYRQILGQKVEFLVSFYNNEISEKSEIFDDQFSVERPDGSNFTLKIRSTKLEDSAMYFCASSEAISRDSNQPQHFGDGTRLSIL.

Many counts were recorded for this clonotype. This chain joins TRBV5-1 and TRBJ2-5; 8 positions match TRBD2. Germline V gene sequence: CDR1 SGHRS, CDR2 YFSETQ. J lost 3 bases, V lost 4 bases, and 5 bases had no gene match. The CDR3 is 14 amino acids. CDR3 amino acids: CASSITAGEETQYF. Here the CDR3 DNA reads TGCGCCAGCAGCATAACAGCGGGGGAAGAGACCCAGTACTTC.

Turning to this clonotype: A read error may be the cause here, since a much bigger clone is one base away. The rearrangement joins TRBV29-1 to TRBJ1-2; D call uncertain. The CDR3 has 13 residues. Germline assignment: CDR1 SQVTM and CDR2 ANQGSEA. V lost 4 bases and J 7 bases, leaving 16 bases between the germline ends. CDR3 DNA sequence: TGCAGCGTTGGTGGGCGGTTCTATGGTGGCTACACCTTC. As protein: CSVGGRFYGGYTF.

V and J are TRBV20-1 and TRBJ2-2, with D perhaps matching TRBD2 (6 bases). This CDR3 has 14 residues. Trimming stripped 1 base from V and 4 bases from J, with 10 bases between. The germline gives CDR1 DFQATT, CDR2 SNEGSKA (reference sequence). The CDR3 nucleotides read TGCAGTGCTAGAGTCTACGGGGGCACCGGGGAGCTGTTTTTT. The encoded protein is CSARVYGGTGELFF.

The CDR3 nucleotides read TGCAGTGCTAGCTCAGGAAAATACACAGATACGCAGTATTTT. Protein: CSASSGKYTDTQYF. The chain has TRBV20-1 and TRBJ2-3; D ambiguous. Trimming pared 3 bases from V and 2 bases from J, leaving 12 bases between. From germline, CDR1 is DFQATT and CDR2 SNEGSKA (reference sequence). This CDR3 contains 14 residues.

The chain couples TRBV6-5 to TRBJ1-3, with unresolved D. Trimming cost V 10 bases and J 0 bases, with 16 bases left between them. CDR3 length: 15 residues. Germline V gene lookup returns CDR1 MNHEY and CDR2 SVGAGI. As DNA, the CDR3 is TGTGCCACCCAAAAGGGCAGAAGCTCTGGAAACACCATATATTTT. Amino acid sequence: CATQKGRSSGNTIYF.

The chain has TRBV30 and TRBJ2-1, with 8 bases fitting TRBD2. Losses at the gene ends were 8 bases for V and 2 bases for J; bases not matched to a gene: 5. This CDR3 comprises 13 residues. Looked up from germline, CDR1 is GTSNPN and CDR2 is SVGIG (reference sequence). The DNA for the CDR3 is TGTGCCCATTCGGGGGGGCCCTACAATGAGCAGTTCTTC. Protein sequence: CAHSGGPYNEQFF.

This clonotype was counted between two and nine times. The chain couples TRBV4-1 to TRBJ2-1, with D tentatively TRBD1 (5 bases). The ends were cut back, 0 bases at V and 6 bases at J, with 6 bases in the middle. The CDR3 runs 13 residues. From germline, CDR1 is MGHRA and CDR2 YSYEKL. CDR3 region: CASSQEGVNEQFF. DNA of the CDR3: TGCGCCAGCAGCCAAGAAGGGGTCAATGAGCAGTTCTTC.

The J gene is TRBJ2-5, the V gene TRBV20-1; 7 nucleotides align to TRBD1. The CDR3 is made up of 13 amino acids. Germline loops: CDR1 DFQATT, CDR2 SNEGSKA (reference sequence). J gave up 5 bases and V 3 bases, and 6 bases lay outside the gene matches. DNA of the CDR3: TGCAGTGCTAGTCCGGGACAGTTGGAGACCCAGTACTTC. It is translated as CSASPGQLETQYF.

The chain carries TRBV6-1 and TRBJ2-2; no reliable D call. V lost 4 bases and J 3 bases, leaving 9 bases between the germline ends. There are 14 residues in the CDR3. Germline-derived CDR1 and CDR2 are MNHNS and SASEGT. The CDR3 DNA reads TGTGCCAGCAGTGCGGGTACCGACACCGGGGAGCTGTTTTTT. Amino acid sequence: CASSAGTDTGELFF.

This chain connects TRBV28 to TRBJ2-3, with a possible D match to TRBD2 (6 bases). Germline CDR1 reads MDHEN; CDR2 reads SYDVKM. Trimming removed 3 bases from V and 5 bases from J, with 15 bases in between. The CDR3 has 15 residues. As DNA, the CDR3 is TGTGCCAGCAGTTTGCTAACGGGAGATGGAGATACGCAGTATTTT. This sequence encodes CASSLLTGDGDTQYF. Combining the CDR3 with reference TRBV28 and TRBJ2-3 gives the whole variable domain DVKVTQSSRYLVKRTGEKVFLECVQDMDHENMFWYRQDPGLGLRLIYFSYDVKMKEKGDIPEGYSVSREKKERFSLILESASTNQTSMYLCASSLLTGDGDTQYFGPGTRLTVL.

The sample holds one count of this clonotype. The V and J genes are TRBV20-1 and TRBJ2-5; weak D call: TRBD2 (6 bases). The CDR3 length is 13 residues. Germline lookup yields CDR1 DFQATT and CDR2 SNEGSKA (reference sequence). V shed 7 bases and J shed 2 bases, with 14 bases lying between them. CDR3 coding DNA: TGCAGTGTTCGGGCGGGGATACAAGAGACCCAGTACTTC. Translation gives CSVRAGIQETQYF.

This chain uses TRBV9 with TRBJ2-7, with D perhaps matching TRBD2 (5 bases). V lost 3 bases and J 1 base, leaving 8 bases between the germline ends. In germline, CDR1 is SGDLS, CDR2 YYNGEE. The CDR3 is made up of 13 amino acids. CDR3 nucleotides: TGTGCCAGCAGCGACGGACTTTCCTACGAGCAGTACTTC. Protein: CASSDGLSYEQYF.

This clonotype was counted a few times. The chain is built from TRBV20-1 and TRBJ2-7, with D perhaps matching TRBD1 (6 bases). Trimming took off 0 bases at V and 2 bases at J, with 11 bases between the two ends. The CDR3 has 14 residues. Germline loops: CDR1 DFQATT, CDR2 SNEGSKA (reference sequence). The CDR3 DNA sequence: TGCAGTGCTAGAGATCACAGGGACCCCTACGAGCAGTACTTC. Residues: CSARDHRDPYEQYF.

This clonotype was recorded a few times. This chain connects TRBV27 to TRBJ2-4; D is unresolved. Germline V gene sequence: CDR1 MNHEY, CDR2 SMNVEV (reference sequence). The CDR3 extends over 14 amino acids. V lost 6 bases, J lost 2 bases, and 11 bases lay in between. Here the CDR3 DNA reads TGTGCCAGCAGCCAAGAAGCAACCAAAAACATTCAGTACTTC. Translated: CASSQEATKNIQYF.

The chain couples TRBV10-3 to TRBJ1-5; D is undetermined. Germline V gene sequence: CDR1 ENHRY, CDR2 SYGVKD. Trimming took off 0 bases at V and 0 bases at J, with 6 bases between the two ends. This CDR3 contains 15 residues. CDR3 sequence reads: CAISESQDSNQPQHF. The CDR3 coding sequence is TGTGCCATCAGTGAGTCGCAGGATAGCAATCAGCCCCAGCATTTT.

J is TRBJ1-1 and V is TRBV28; TRBD1 is a possible D gene (6 bases). This CDR3 comprises 15 residues. V lost 5 bases to trimming and J lost 0 bases, with 13 bases between them. Germline CDR1 and CDR2: MDHEN and SYDVKM. CDR3 sequence reads: CASSDRWDMNTEAFF. The CDR3 nucleotides are TGTGCCAGCAGTGACAGGTGGGACATGAACACTGAAGCTTTCTTT.